A single sample is the source of the 3 T cell receptor beta chains below, sequenced in a study of identical twins. Each CDR3 protein gets one entry after TCRdb re-called the 5' RACE reads with MiXCR. The table has about 890,000 distinct CDR3 sequences, around 12% seen once. This sample was also put to use in a study of yellow fever vaccine responses in identical twins.

The sequencing sample was made of PBMCs. These receptors all come from a woman younger than 35 in good health.

This clonotype has only a few counts. The chain links TRBV9 to TRBJ2-5; perhaps TRBD2 as D (6 bases). CDR3 length: 14 residues. The V end lost 4 bases, the J end lost 4 bases, and 14 bases lay between the germline ends. Germline CDR1 SGDLS, CDR2 YYNGEE. The chain's CDR3 is CASSPNGGGETQYF. DNA of the CDR3: TGTGCCAGCAGCCCCAACGGGGGAGGAGAGACCCAGTACTTC.

This clonotype was recorded many times. V is TRBV15 and J is TRBJ2-4; D is ambiguous. Germline CDR1 LNHNV, CDR2 YYDKDF (reference sequence). V was clipped by 2 bases and J by 0 bases, with 14 bases between them. The CDR3 covers 17 residues. CDR3 DNA sequence: TGTGCCACCAGCAGACCTGGCGTTTTTCTAGCCAAAAACATTCAGTACTTC. Its translation is CATSRPGVFLAKNIQYF.

This chain uses TRBV2 with TRBJ1-1; possible D gene TRBD1, 5 bases. CDR1 SNHLY and CDR2 FYNNEI come from the germline V gene. The V gene lost 8 bases and the J gene lost 1 base, with 17 bases spanning the gap. The CDR3 loop spans 15 amino acids. CDR3 protein: CASLSSGGQNTEAFF. The CDR3, as DNA: TGTGCCAGCCTCTCTTCAGGAGGACAGAACACTGAAGCTTTCTTT.